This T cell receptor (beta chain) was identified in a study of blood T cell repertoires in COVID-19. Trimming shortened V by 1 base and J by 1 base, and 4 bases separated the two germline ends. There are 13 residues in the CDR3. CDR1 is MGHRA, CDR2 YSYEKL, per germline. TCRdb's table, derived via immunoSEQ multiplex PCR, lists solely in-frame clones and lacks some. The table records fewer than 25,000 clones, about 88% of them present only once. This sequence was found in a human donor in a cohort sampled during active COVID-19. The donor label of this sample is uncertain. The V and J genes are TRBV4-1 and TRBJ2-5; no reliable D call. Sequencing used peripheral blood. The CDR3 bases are TGCGCCAGCAGCCAAGTTAGCCAAGAGACCCAGTACTTC. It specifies CASSQVSQETQYF.